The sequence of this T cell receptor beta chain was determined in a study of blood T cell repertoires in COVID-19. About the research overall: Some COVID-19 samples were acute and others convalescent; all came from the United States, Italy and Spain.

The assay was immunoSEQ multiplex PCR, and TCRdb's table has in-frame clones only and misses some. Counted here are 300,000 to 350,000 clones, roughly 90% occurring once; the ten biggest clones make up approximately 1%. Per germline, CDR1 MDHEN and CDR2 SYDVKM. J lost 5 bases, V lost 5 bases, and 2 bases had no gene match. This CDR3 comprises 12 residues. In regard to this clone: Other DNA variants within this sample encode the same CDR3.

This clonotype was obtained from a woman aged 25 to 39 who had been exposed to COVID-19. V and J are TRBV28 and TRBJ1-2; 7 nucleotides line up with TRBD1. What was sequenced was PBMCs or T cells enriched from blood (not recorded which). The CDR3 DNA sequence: TGTGCCAGCAGTACAGGGGTTTATGGCTACACCTTC. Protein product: CASSTGVYGYTF.